This is a list of T cell receptor beta chains from one sample in a study of blood T cell repertoires in COVID-19. Some clones are missing from TCRdb's copy, which holds only in-frame ones; the method was immunoSEQ multiplex PCR. The sample gives some 97,000 clones, roughly 85% of which show up once; roughly 3% is in the top ten. Source material: PBMCs or T cells enriched from blood (not recorded which). These receptors were collected from a woman between 45 and 65 years old who had recovered from COVID-19. Both conserved end residues are part of each CDR3. A D gene is named only where the DNA matches it firmly. Part of the rows lack a size; the others show once, few, many or a class for expanded clones.

J gene: TRBJ2-7; clone size: NA; V gene: TRBV3-1/TRBV3-2; D gene: NA; CDR3 DNA: TGTGCCAGCAGCCAAGGCTCCCTAGACAGATCCTACGAGCAGTACTTC; CDR3 protein: CASSQGSLDRSYEQYF
J gene: TRBJ2-3; clone size: NA; V gene: TRBV7-2; D gene: NA; CDR3 DNA: TGTGCCATCGCCGTGAGGGGGACAGATACGCAGTATTTT; CDR3 protein: CAIAVRGTDTQYF
J gene: TRBJ2-7; clone size: NA; V gene: TRBV6-5; D gene: TRBD2; CDR3 DNA: TGTGCCAGCCGGGCGGGAGGGCCACAGCACGAGCAGTACTTC; CDR3 protein: CASRAGGPQHEQYF
J gene: TRBJ1-6; clone size: once; V gene: TRBV4-1; D gene: TRBD1; CDR3 DNA: TGCGCCAGCAGCCCAATGACAGGGGTAAATAATTCACCCCTCCACTTT; CDR3 protein: CASSPMTGVNNSPLHF
J gene: TRBJ1-4; clone size: NA; V gene: TRBV5-1; D gene: TRBD1; CDR3 DNA: TGCGCCAGCAGCTTGGGGGACAGGGGCCCTGCAACTAATGAAAAACTGTTTTTT; CDR3 protein: CASSLGDRGPATNEKLFF
J gene: TRBJ2-7; clone size: NA; V gene: TRBV27; D gene: TRBD1; CDR3 DNA: TGTGCCAGCAGTTCCGGGACAGCGTTCTACGAGCAGTACTTC; CDR3 protein: CASSSGTAFYEQYF
J gene: TRBJ1-2; clone size: once; V gene: TRBV27; D gene: NA; CDR3 DNA: TGTGCCAGCAGGTCCGGGGGAGGGCCCTATGGCTACACCTTC; CDR3 protein: CASRSGGGPYGYTF
J gene: TRBJ1-1; clone size: NA; V gene: TRBV5-1; D gene: TRBD1; CDR3 DNA: TGCGCCAGCTCCGGGACAGGGACGGGAACTGAAGCTTTCTTT; CDR3 protein: CASSGTGTGTEAFF
J gene: TRBJ2-7; clone size: NA; V gene: TRBV7-9; D gene: NA; CDR3 DNA: TGTGCCAGCCGACCCGAGCGGGCGATCTCCTACGAGCAGTACTTC; CDR3 protein: CASRPERAISYEQYF
J gene: TRBJ1-5; clone size: NA; V gene: TRBV28; D gene: NA; CDR3 DNA: TGTGCCAGCAGTTTACGCCAGGAAAACCTCCCCCAGCATTTT; CDR3 protein: CASSLRQENLPQHF
J gene: TRBJ2-5; clone size: NA; V gene: TRBV5-4; D gene: TRBD2; CDR3 DNA: TGTGCCAGCACCGGATCCGGGACTAGCCTTACCCAAGAGTACTTC; CDR3 protein: CASTGSGTSLTQEYF
J gene: TRBJ2-5; clone size: NA; V gene: TRBV7-2; D gene: TRBD2; CDR3 DNA: TGTGCCAGCAGCCCATCGAGCGGGAAGGGCGCAGAGACCCAGTACTTC; CDR3 protein: CASSPSSGKGAETQYF
J gene: TRBJ2-3; clone size: NA; V gene: TRBV3-1/TRBV3-2; D gene: TRBD1; CDR3 DNA: TGTGCCAGCAGCCGTCGACAGGGGGAGAGGATCACAGATACGCAGTATTTT; CDR3 protein: CASSRRQGERITDTQYF
J gene: TRBJ2-7; clone size: NA; V gene: TRBV19; D gene: TRBD2; CDR3 DNA: TGTGCCAGTAGTGCCACGGGACTAGCGGGATACGAGCAGTACTTC; CDR3 protein: CASSATGLAGYEQYF
J gene: TRBJ2-5; clone size: NA; V gene: TRBV27; D gene: TRBD1; CDR3 DNA: TGTGCCAGCAGCCGGAGACAGGGGGTGAAAGAGACCCAGTACTTC; CDR3 protein: CASSRRQGVKETQYF
J gene: TRBJ2-1; clone size: NA; V gene: TRBV6-1; D gene: NA; CDR3 DNA: TGTGCCAGCAGTGAATCCGCAGGGGAGTTTCATGAGCAGTTCTTC; CDR3 protein: CASSESAGEFHEQFF
J gene: TRBJ1-4; clone size: NA; V gene: TRBV5-4; D gene: NA; CDR3 DNA: TGTGCCAGCACCCCCCAGGGCGGTGAAAAACTGTTTTTT; CDR3 protein: CASTPQGGEKLFF
J gene: TRBJ2-3; clone size: once; V gene: TRBV19; D gene: NA; CDR3 DNA: TGTGCCAGTAGTATAGATCTATCCCCTGCGACTTCGACCCTCCAAAGCACAGATACGCAGTATTTT; CDR3 protein: CASSIDLSPATSTLQSTDTQYF
J gene: TRBJ2-7; clone size: NA; V gene: TRBV5-4; D gene: TRBD2; CDR3 DNA: TGTGCCAGCAGCAAGGGACTAGCGGGAGGGGGGGGCGAGCAGTACTTC; CDR3 protein: CASSKGLAGGGGEQYF
J gene: TRBJ2-4; clone size: NA; V gene: TRBV30; D gene: TRBD1; CDR3 DNA: TGTGCCTGGAGCCAAGGGGGCGGAATCCAGTACTTC; CDR3 protein: CAWSQGGGIQYF
J gene: TRBJ2-5; clone size: NA; V gene: TRBV6-5; D gene: NA; CDR3 DNA: TGTGCCAGCAAGCGTCAAGAGACCCAGTACTTC; CDR3 protein: CASKRQETQYF
J gene: TRBJ2-2; clone size: NA; V gene: TRBV9; D gene: TRBD1; CDR3 DNA: TGTGCCAGCAGCGGACAGGGGGCGGCCACGAACACCGGGGAGCTGTTTTTT; CDR3 protein: CASSGQGAATNTGELFF
J gene: TRBJ2-1; clone size: NA; V gene: TRBV27; D gene: TRBD2; CDR3 DNA: TGTGCCAGCAGTATGGCGTCGGGAGGATACAATGAGCAGTTCTTC; CDR3 protein: CASSMASGGYNEQFF
J gene: TRBJ2-1; clone size: once; V gene: TRBV10-2; D gene: TRBD2; CDR3 DNA: TGCGCCAGCAGAACCAGGACTAGCGGGAGTCCAGGTGAGCAGTTCTTC; CDR3 protein: CASRTRTSGSPGEQFF
J gene: TRBJ1-6; clone size: NA; V gene: TRBV28; D gene: NA; CDR3 DNA: TGTGCCAGCAGTTTGGGGGGGACCCCCTATAATTCACCCCTCCACTTT; CDR3 protein: CASSLGGTPYNSPLHF
J gene: TRBJ2-7; clone size: once; V gene: TRBV6-2/TRBV6-3; D gene: NA; CDR3 DNA: TGTGCCAGCAGTTACTCTCTCTCCTACGAGCAGTACTTC; CDR3 protein: CASSYSLSYEQYF
J gene: TRBJ2-7; clone size: NA; V gene: TRBV27; D gene: NA; CDR3 DNA: TGTGCCAGCAGTCAGCGGTTCTACTCCTACGAGCAGTACTTC; CDR3 protein: CASSQRFYSYEQYF
J gene: TRBJ2-7; clone size: NA; V gene: TRBV3-1/TRBV3-2; D gene: TRBD2; CDR3 DNA: TGTGCCAGCAGCCGGGGGACTAGCGGGAACTACGAGCAGTACTTC; CDR3 protein: CASSRGTSGNYEQYF
J gene: TRBJ1-2; clone size: NA; V gene: TRBV14; D gene: NA; CDR3 DNA: TGTGCCAGCAGCCAAGTTCGAGGGGGGGATGGCTACACCTTC; CDR3 protein: CASSQVRGGDGYTF
J gene: TRBJ2-7; clone size: NA; V gene: TRBV15; D gene: TRBD2; CDR3 DNA: TGTGCCACCAGCAGAGAAATACCGGGACTAGTTCAATCCGAGCAGTACTTC; CDR3 protein: CATSREIPGLVQSEQYF
J gene: TRBJ2-1; clone size: NA; V gene: TRBV3-1/TRBV3-2; D gene: TRBD2; CDR3 DNA: TGTGCCAGCAGCCGTGGACTAGCGGGGGTCGGTAGGAATGAGCAGTTCTTC; CDR3 protein: CASSRGLAGVGRNEQFF
J gene: TRBJ1-5; clone size: NA; V gene: TRBV6-2/TRBV6-3; D gene: NA; CDR3 DNA: TGTGCCAGCAGCCGGCTTAGCAATCAGCCCCAGCATTTT; CDR3 protein: CASSRLSNQPQHF
J gene: TRBJ2-1; clone size: NA; V gene: TRBV28; D gene: TRBD2; CDR3 DNA: TGTGCCAGCAGACTAGCGGGGGTTGCTGAGCAGTTCTTC; CDR3 protein: CASRLAGVAEQFF
J gene: TRBJ2-2; clone size: once; V gene: TRBV18; D gene: TRBD2; CDR3 DNA: TGTGCCAGCTCACCATCGGGAGGGTCCACCGGGGAGCTGTTTTTT; CDR3 protein: CASSPSGGSTGELFF
J gene: TRBJ2-1; clone size: NA; V gene: TRBV28; D gene: NA; CDR3 DNA: TGTGCCAGCAGTTTAGGGACACCAACGACGAATGAGCAGTTCTTC; CDR3 protein: CASSLGTPTTNEQFF
J gene: TRBJ2-7; clone size: NA; V gene: TRBV7-2; D gene: TRBD2; CDR3 DNA: TGTGCCAGCAGCATAAGAATAGCGGGGGGGCTCTCCTACGAGCAGTACTTC; CDR3 protein: CASSIRIAGGLSYEQYF
J gene: TRBJ1-3; clone size: NA; V gene: TRBV12-3/TRBV12-4; D gene: TRBD1; CDR3 DNA: TGTGCCAGCAGACCAGGGGGGGGAAACACCATATATTTT; CDR3 protein: CASRPGGGNTIYF
J gene: TRBJ2-5; clone size: once; V gene: TRBV6-6; D gene: TRBD2; CDR3 DNA: TGTGCCAGCAGACCCGGGACTACCCAAGAGACCCAGTACTTC; CDR3 protein: CASRPGTTQETQYF
J gene: TRBJ1-2; clone size: NA; V gene: TRBV19; D gene: NA; CDR3 DNA: TGTGCCAGTAGTACAACCTCAGGGGATTATGGCTACACCTTC; CDR3 protein: CASSTTSGDYGYTF
J gene: TRBJ2-3; clone size: NA; V gene: TRBV27; D gene: TRBD2; CDR3 DNA: TGTGCCAGCAGTTTATGGCCTAGCGGTGACACAGATACGCAGTATTTT; CDR3 protein: CASSLWPSGDTDTQYF
J gene: TRBJ2-5; clone size: NA; V gene: TRBV7-2; D gene: TRBD2; CDR3 DNA: TGTGCCAGCAGCTTGGTCGGACTAGCGGGAGGGCAGGAGACCCAGTACTTC; CDR3 protein: CASSLVGLAGGQETQYF
J gene: TRBJ1-1; clone size: NA; V gene: TRBV5-3; D gene: NA; CDR3 DNA: TGTGCCAGAAGCTTTGTCAGGGTGGACACTGAAGCTTTCTTT; CDR3 protein: CARSFVRVDTEAFF
J gene: TRBJ2-7; clone size: NA; V gene: TRBV6-6; D gene: NA; CDR3 DNA: TGTGCCAGCAGTTACGTCGGCGGGAACTTGTATGAGCAGTACTTC; CDR3 protein: CASSYVGGNLYEQYF